Shown below are 15 T cell receptor beta chains from a single sample sequenced in a study of blood T cells in healthy people across ages. Next came a second PCR, run for roughly 6 to 11 cycles, which used a sample-barcoded 5' primer along with a J-beta primer mix. From the 5' RACE reads, TCRdb called clonotypes with MiXCR, one entry per CDR3 protein. The sample lists about 900,000 distinct CDR3 sequences, around 48% seen once, with under 15% in the top ten. Sequencing was performed on blood. These receptor sequences come from a man aged 25-45 years in good health.

This clonotype was counted a few times. The chain is built from TRBV20-1 and TRBJ1-5; D is possibly TRBD1 (5 bases). Germline loops: CDR1 DFQATT, CDR2 SNEGSKA (reference sequence). V was clipped by 1 base and J by 4 bases, with 8 bases between them. CDR3 length equals 13 residues. CDR3 in amino acids: CSARATGNQPQHF. CDR3 in DNA: TGCAGTGCTAGAGCCACAGGTAATCAGCCCCAGCATTTT.

This clonotype has a single count. The chain combines TRBV6-5 with TRBJ1-5, with a tentative D call TRBD1 (5 bases). Trimming took 6 bases from V and 1 from J, leaving 13 bases between them. The CDR3 contains 15 residues. The germline gives CDR1 MNHEY, CDR2 SVGAGI. In nucleotides, the CDR3 is TGTGCCAGCAGCCGCAGGACACCCAGCAATCAGCCCCAGCATTTT. It yields the protein CASSRRTPSNQPQHF.

The J gene is TRBJ2-5, the V gene TRBV7-2; 8 bases align to TRBD1. The last part of the DNA fits TRBJ2-7 better; the J call may be wrong. Looked up from germline, CDR1 is SGHTA and CDR2 is FQGNSA. The CDR3 spans 16 residues. In nucleotides, the CDR3 is TGTGCCAGCAGCTACGGAGACAGGGGTTACTCCTACGAGCAGTACTTC. This encodes CASSYGDRGYSYEQYF.

The J gene is TRBJ2-1, the V gene TRBV18, with D possibly called TRBD1 or TRBD2 (5 bases each). Trimming left V 6 bases short and J 13 bases short, with 19 bases between. CDR3 length: 13 residues. The germline V gene encodes CDR1 KGHSH and CDR2 LQKENI. The CDR3 reads CASSEGIRETQFF. DNA for the CDR3: TGTGCCAGCTCCGAGGGGATCCGAGAGACCCAGTTCTTC.

V and J are TRBV5-1 and TRBJ2-2; 7 nucleotides match TRBD1. Germline V gene data show CDR1 as SGHRS and CDR2 as YFSETQ. This CDR3 has 20 residues. The junction had 16 bases not matched to a gene; V was cut back by 0 bases and J by 2 bases. CDR3 coding DNA: TGCGCCAGCAGCTTGGTCCCCTCGACAGGGTTGACGGGAAACACCGGGGAGCTGTTTTTT. This encodes CASSLVPSTGLTGNTGELFF.

This chain joins TRBV30 and TRBJ2-3; 7 bases are shared with TRBD1. V shed 3 bases and J 4 bases; nucleotides not matched to a gene: 4. The germline CDR1 and CDR2 sequences are GTSNPN and SVGIG (reference sequence). The CDR3 loop spans 13 amino acids. CDR3 nucleotides: TGTGCCTGGAGACGACAGGGTCCAGATACGCAGTATTTT. Translated, it gives CAWRRQGPDTQYF.

This clonotype was seen only a few times. This sequence joins TRBV7-2 and TRBJ2-3; D not resolved. The CDR3 covers 15 residues. CDR1 is SGHTA and CDR2 is FQGNSA in the germline V gene. V shed 5 bases and J shed 2 bases, with 14 bases lying between them. The DNA of the CDR3 is TGTGCCAGCAGCGTCCGTGGGCATTCCACAGATACGCAGTATTTT. It specifies CASSVRGHSTDTQYF.

This clonotype was found a few times. The J gene is TRBJ1-1, the V gene TRBV12-3 or TRBV12-4, with no clear D. V lost 6 bases and J 4 bases, leaving 12 bases between the germline ends. CDR3 length equals 13 residues. In nucleotides, the CDR3 is TGTGCCAGCAGCCCCCCCCGCGCCACTGAAGCTTTCTTT. Its protein product is CASSPPRATEAFF.

The chain has TRBV5-1 and TRBJ2-7; D not resolved. Trimming stripped 3 bases from V and 1 base from J, with 8 bases between. CDR1 SGHRS and CDR2 YFSETQ come from the germline V gene. The CDR3 extends over 13 amino acids. The CDR3 DNA reads as TGCGCCAGCAGCTGGGATGCTTCCTACGAGCAGTACTTC. Translation: CASSWDASYEQYF.

The V call is TRBV29-1, the J call TRBJ1-1, with TRBD1 identical over 10 bases. The CDR3 sequence is 13 residues long. Per germline, CDR1 SQVTM and CDR2 ANQGSEA. The V gene end was trimmed by 7 bases and the J gene end by 5 bases; junction bases not matched to a gene: 7. This CDR3 is CSGRQGAGTEAFF. The CDR3 DNA sequence: TGCAGCGGTAGACAGGGGGCAGGGACTGAAGCTTTCTTT.

This clonotype has a single count. The chain has TRBV7-2 and TRBJ2-4, with 13 bases matching TRBD2. TRBJ2-7 explains the end of the DNA better; the J call may be wrong. Germline values: CDR1 SGHTA, CDR2 FQGNSA. This CDR3 is built from 14 residues. The CDR3, as DNA: TGTGCCAGCCAGGGAGGACTAGCGGGGGACGAGCAGTACTTC. Amino acids: CASQGGLAGDEQYF.

This clonotype turned up a few times. This chain uses TRBV30 with TRBJ1-4; possibly TRBD1 for D (5 bases). This CDR3 is 15 amino acids long. Germline CDR1 and CDR2: GTSNPN and SVGIG (reference sequence). Trimming stripped 4 bases from V and 3 bases from J, with 15 bases between. The CDR3 reads CAWMPLGVSNEKLFF. The DNA of the CDR3 is TGTGCCTGGATGCCTTTGGGGGTATCTAATGAAAAACTGTTTTTT. The full variable domain, its missing parts supplied by reference TRBV30 and TRBJ1-4, is SQTIHQWPATLVQPVGSPLSLECTVEGTSNPNLYWYRQAAGRGLQLLFYSVGIGQISSEVPQNLSASRPQDRQFILSSKKLLLSDSGFYLCAWMPLGVSNEKLFFGSGTQLSVL.

On this clonotype itself: Germline is not matched at one junction end, which may reflect a read error. The chain recombines TRBV12-3 or TRBV12-4 with TRBJ2-5, with D possibly matching TRBD2 (6 bases). There are 15 residues in the CDR3. The CDR3 nucleotides are TGTGCCAGCAGTTTTCGGGACTGGTACCAAGAGGCCCAGTACTTC. This encodes CASSFRDWYQEAQYF.

The chain uses TRBV5-1 and TRBJ2-1; D may be TRBD2 (6 bases). The length of the CDR3 is 15 residues. The germline V gene encodes CDR1 SGHRS and CDR2 YFSETQ. V was shortened by 2 bases and J by 4 bases, with 13 bases between the two germline ends. CDR3 in DNA: TGCGCCAGCAGCTTTATGGGAGGCTATTACAATGAGCAGTTCTTC. This sequence encodes CASSFMGGYYNEQFF.

Here the CDR3 reads CASSAEGQPGAKNIQYF. CDR3 sequence (DNA): TGTGCCAGCAGCGCAGAGGGGCAGCCAGGGGCCAAAAACATTCAGTACTTC. The chain carries TRBV9 and TRBJ2-4; the D gene could be TRBD1 or TRBD2 (5 bases each). V shed 3 bases and J shed 1 base, with 17 bases lying between them. CDR1 and CDR2 (germline): SGDLS, YYNGEE. The CDR3 contains 17 residues.